The rows below give T cell receptor beta chains drawn from one sample of a study of T cells after yellow fever vaccination. TCRdb analysed the 5' RACE reads with MiXCR anew, one entry per CDR3 protein. The data hold some 340,000 distinct CDR3 sequences, with over 4% observed a single time. This specimen was PBMCs, taken 5 days after the yellow fever booster vaccination. The receptors shown here come from a man aged 18 to 35 who received the YFV17D yellow fever vaccine. Both conserved end residues are part of each CDR3. Fields, in order: clone size, D gene, J gene, V gene, CDR3 protein, CDR3 DNA. D genes are given only for firm matches. The size of a clone is reported for some rows only, either as once, few or many, or as a class for expanded clones.

many | - | TRBJ2-7 | TRBV20-1 | CSAETGLGGEQYF | TGCAGTGCCGAGACAGGCCTGGGGGGCGAGCAGTACTTC
- | - | TRBJ2-1 | TRBV19 | CASSIAQSSYNEQFF | TGTGCCAGTAGTATAGCCCAGAGCTCCTACAATGAGCAGTTCTTC
- | TRBD1 | TRBJ2-7 | TRBV10-3 | CAISEPIDRVGEQYF | TGTGCCATCAGTGAGCCCATCGACAGGGTGGGGGAGCAGTACTTC
- | - | TRBJ1-2 | TRBV7-2 | CASSLQPGYGYTF | TGTGCCAGCAGCCTCCAACCGGGTTATGGCTACACCTTC
- | TRBD2 | TRBJ2-2 | TRBV9 | CASSVDLAGAGELFF | TGTGCCAGCAGCGTAGATCTAGCGGGGGCCGGGGAGCTGTTTTTT
- | TRBD2 | TRBJ2-3 | TRBV9 | CASSVAPGRNTDTQYF | TGTGCCAGCAGCGTAGCCCCCGGGAGGAACACAGATACGCAGTATTTT
few | - | TRBJ1-6 | TRBV7-2 | CASSSIGASLESPLHF | TGTGCCAGCAGTTCTATCGGGGCCTCCTTGGAATCACCCCTCCACTTT
many | TRBD2 | TRBJ2-3 | TRBV23-1 | CASSSEIGGTDTQYF | TGCGCCAGCAGTTCCGAAATCGGGGGGACAGATACGCAGTATTTT
many | TRBD1 | TRBJ2-7 | TRBV5-1 | CASSLGDRFNEQYF | TGCGCCAGCAGCTTGGGGGACAGATTTAACGAGCAGTACTTC
few | TRBD1 | TRBJ1-1 | TRBV7-6 | CASSLDGRGRTEAFF | TGTGCCAGCAGCTTAGACGGGAGGGGGCGGACTGAAGCTTTCTTT
many | - | TRBJ1-6 | TRBV2 | CASRPQRAENSPLHF | TGTGCCAGCAGGCCCCAGCGGGCCGAGAATTCACCCCTCCACTTT
few | TRBD1 | TRBJ2-6 | TRBV6-5 | CASSPGQGNSGANVLTF | TGTGCCAGCAGCCCAGGACAGGGCAACTCTGGGGCCAACGTCCTGACTTTC
few | TRBD1 | TRBJ1-1 | TRBV15 | CATSRDRSGGSEAFF | TGTGCCACCAGCAGAGATAGGTCAGGGGGATCTGAAGCTTTCTTT
few | - | TRBJ1-1 | TRBV11-2 | CASSLDQGFTEAFF | TGTGCCAGCAGCTTAGATCAAGGGTTCACTGAAGCTTTCTTT
many | - | TRBJ2-7 | TRBV29-1 | CSVVGGGHQSSYEQYF | TGCAGCGTTGTAGGGGGGGGCCACCAAAGCTCCTACGAGCAGTACTTC
many | - | TRBJ1-5 | TRBV20-1 | CSARDPGLGDQPQHF | TGCAGTGCTAGGGATCCCGGGCTTGGGGATCAGCCCCAGCATTTT
- | - | TRBJ2-2 | TRBV11-2 | CASRRLKGGRTGELFF | TGTGCCAGCAGGCGCCTGAAGGGAGGCCGCACCGGGGAGCTGTTTTTT
few | - | TRBJ1-5 | TRBV7-2 | CASSFSPFSQPQHF | TGTGCCAGCAGCTTTTCACCCTTTAGTCAGCCCCAGCATTTT
many | - | TRBJ2-1 | TRBV10-3 | CAISESQNNEQFF | TGTGCCATCAGTGAGTCCCAGAACAATGAGCAGTTCTTC
- | TRBD1 | TRBJ1-2 | TRBV14 | CASSPHGTDGGYTF | TGTGCCAGCAGCCCGCACGGGACAGATGGTGGCTACACCTTC
few | - | TRBJ1-1 | TRBV12-3/TRBV12-4 | CASSRAQRDRTEAFF | TGTGCCAGCAGTCGCGCCCAACGGGATCGCACTGAAGCTTTCTTT
few | TRBD2 | TRBJ2-2 | TRBV4-3 | CASSPRRGGLDTGELFF | TGCGCCAGCAGCCCCCGCCGGGGGGGTCTCGACACCGGGGAGCTGTTTTTT
- | TRBD1 | TRBJ1-4 | TRBV20-1 | CSATPSGTGVRKLFF | TGCAGTGCTACACCCTCCGGGACAGGGGTCCGGAAACTGTTTTTT
few | - | TRBJ1-4 | TRBV2 | CASSVEVVGREKLFF | TGTGCCAGCAGTGTTGAGGTCGTCGGTCGGGAAAAACTGTTTTTT
few | - | TRBJ2-3 | TRBV29-1 | CSVESGPGLGTDTQYF | TGCAGCGTTGAATCTGGTCCAGGGCTGGGGACAGATACGCAGTATTTT
few | - | TRBJ2-5 | TRBV27 | CASSLYGGLETQYF | TGTGCCAGCAGTTTATACGGGGGGCTTGAGACCCAGTACTTC
- | TRBD1 | TRBJ1-4 | TRBV5-1 | CASSTRTGNEKLFF | TGCGCCAGCAGCACCAGGACAGGGAATGAAAAACTGTTTTTT
many | - | TRBJ1-3 | TRBV9 | CASSVATRDTIYF | TGTGCCAGCAGCGTAGCTACTCGGGACACCATATATTTT
- | - | TRBJ2-3 | TRBV5-6 | CASSDRDSYTDTQYF | TGTGCCAGCAGCGACAGGGACTCTTACACAGATACGCAGTATTTT
few | TRBD2 | TRBJ2-3 | TRBV3-1 | CASSQGPGLAGDRTDTQYF | TGTGCCAGCAGCCAAGGACCTGGTTTAGCGGGGGACCGCACAGATACGCAGTATTTT
few | - | TRBJ2-5 | TRBV6-5 | CASSFGPEGPQETQYF | TGTGCCAGCAGTTTCGGACCAGAGGGGCCCCAAGAGACCCAGTACTTC
few | TRBD2 | TRBJ2-5 | TRBV7-9 | CASSSWTSGGKETQYF | TGTGCCAGCAGCTCTTGGACTAGCGGGGGTAAAGAGACCCAGTACTTC
- | TRBD2 | TRBJ2-4 | TRBV7-9 | CASSLLAGVAKNIQYF | TGTGCCAGCAGCCTCCTAGCGGGGGTAGCCAAAAACATTCAGTACTTC
few | TRBD1 | TRBJ1-2 | TRBV5-1 | CASSLTGAVVYGYTF | TGCGCCAGCAGCTTGACAGGGGCTGTGGTCTATGGCTACACCTTC
few | - | TRBJ1-2 | TRBV5-4 | CASSLWRVGDYGYTF | TGTGCCAGCAGCTTGTGGCGGGTCGGCGACTATGGCTACACCTTC
- | - | TRBJ2-5 | TRBV5-1 | CASSLGHREETQYF | TGCGCCAGCAGCTTGGGCCATCGAGAGGAGACCCAGTACTTC
many | - | TRBJ2-7 | TRBV20-1 | CSAQGVTSEQYF | TGCAGTGCCCAAGGGGTGACTAGCGAGCAGTACTTC
few | - | TRBJ1-6 | TRBV5-4 | CASSFNRDSPLHF | TGTGCCAGCAGCTTTAACAGGGACTCACCCCTCCACTTT
- | - | TRBJ1-5 | TRBV6-5 | CASSPDWNQPQHF | TGTGCCAGCAGTCCCGACTGGAATCAGCCCCAGCATTTT
- | - | TRBJ2-7 | TRBV3-1 | CASSESLNEQYF | TGTGCCAGCAGCGAAAGTCTTAACGAGCAGTACTTC
- | - | TRBJ1-2 | TRBV9 | CASSESLIQGYTF | TGTGCCAGCAGCGAGTCCTTGATTCAAGGCTACACCTTC
few | - | TRBJ1-5 | TRBV29-1 | CSVAAEGYQPQHF | TGCAGCGTTGCGGCCGAGGGTTATCAGCCCCAGCATTTT
- | - | TRBJ2-3 | TRBV5-6 | CASSTEDTQYF | TGTGCCAGCAGCACTGAGGATACGCAGTATTTT
- | - | TRBJ1-3 | TRBV7-2 | CASSLARYGNTIYF | TGTGCCAGCAGCTTAGCCCGATATGGAAACACCATATATTTT
- | TRBD1 | TRBJ1-2 | TRBV7-9 | CASSLGGQADYGYTF | TGTGCCAGCAGCTTAGGAGGACAGGCCGACTATGGCTACACCTTC
few | TRBD1 | TRBJ1-5 | TRBV19 | CASSTLGTGGNQPQHF | TGTGCCAGTAGTACCCTGGGGACAGGGGGAAATCAGCCCCAGCATTTT
- | - | TRBJ2-7 | TRBV5-1 | CASSLEVATYEQYF | TGCGCCAGCAGCTTGGAGGTTGCCACCTACGAGCAGTACTTC
- | - | TRBJ2-1 | TRBV5-1 | CASSFELARYNEQFF | TGCGCCAGCAGCTTTGAGCTAGCGCGGTACAATGAGCAGTTCTTC
- | - | TRBJ1-2 | TRBV7-9 | CASSLATENYGYTF | TGTGCCAGCAGCTTAGCCACGGAGAACTATGGCTACACCTTC
many | TRBD2 | TRBJ2-3 | TRBV20-1 | CRGTSGGADTQYF | TGCAGGGGGACTAGCGGGGGGGCAGATACGCAGTATTTT
- | TRBD2 | TRBJ2-1 | TRBV7-9 | CASSLALAGGPSSYNEQFF | TGTGCCAGCAGCTTAGCGCTAGCGGGGGGCCCCAGCTCCTACAATGAGCAGTTCTTC
few | TRBD1 | TRBJ2-3 | TRBV7-2 | CASSSNRGDTQYF | TGTGCCAGCAGCTCTAACAGGGGAGATACGCAGTATTTT
- | - | TRBJ1-6 | TRBV3-1 | CASSQGEYSPLHF | TGTGCCAGCAGCCAAGGGGAGTACTCACCCCTCCACTTT
many | - | TRBJ2-1 | TRBV4-2 | CASSQDTGESYNEQFF | TGTGCCAGCAGCCAAGATACGGGGGAATCCTACAATGAGCAGTTCTTC
- | - | TRBJ2-1 | TRBV6-5 | CASSYTCGIYNEQFF | TGTGCCAGCAGTTACACTTGCGGGATATACAATGAGCAGTTCTTC